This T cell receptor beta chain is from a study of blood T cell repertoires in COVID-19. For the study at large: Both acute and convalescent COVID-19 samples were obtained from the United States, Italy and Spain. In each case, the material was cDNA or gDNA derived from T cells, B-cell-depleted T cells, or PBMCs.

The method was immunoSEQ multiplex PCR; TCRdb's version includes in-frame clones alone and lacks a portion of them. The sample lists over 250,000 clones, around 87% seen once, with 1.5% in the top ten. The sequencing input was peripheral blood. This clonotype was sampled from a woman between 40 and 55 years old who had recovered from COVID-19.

The CDR3 region has the DNA TGCGCCAGCAGCGCGAGACAGGGGGCTGGGTACGAGCAGTACTTC. It yields the protein CASSARQGAGYEQYF. This chain uses TRBV5-1 with TRBJ2-7; 10 positions match TRBD1. The trim removed 4 bases at V and 4 bases at J, leaving 8 bases unmatched. The germline V gene has CDR1 SGHRS and CDR2 YFSETQ. The CDR3 consists of 15 residues. Full variable domain (rest looked up from reference TRBV5-1 and TRBJ2-7): KAGVTQTPRYLIKTRGQQVTLSCSPISGHRSVSWYQQTPGQGLQFLFEYFSETQRNKGNFPGRFSGRQFSNSRSEMNVSTLELGDSALYLCASSARQGAGYEQYFGPGTRLTVT.